This T cell receptor beta chain was identified during a study of CD8 T cells in Susac syndrome. The RNA input was 0.5 to 1 ug, and it was reverse transcribed with random hexamers. TCRdb re-called the immunoSEQ multiplex PCR reads with MiXCR, one entry per CDR3 protein. Among under 250,000 distinct CDR3 sequences listed, roughly 95% were seen once. The length of the CDR3 is 15 residues. J was trimmed by 2 bases and V by 4 bases; bases with no gene match: 2. Germline CDR1 and CDR2: SGHRS and YFSETQ. The chain recombines TRBV5-1 with TRBJ2-1, with 11 bases identical to TRBD2. The sequencing sample was made of CD4+ T cells from PBMCs. This receptor was identified in a human donor with multiple sclerosis. The CDR3 DNA sequence: TGCGCCAGCAGCATGGGACTAGCGGCCTACAATGAGCAGTTCTTC. Translated, it gives CASSMGLAAYNEQFF.